The 14 T cell receptor beta chains below were found in one sample sequenced in a study of beta chain features in type 1 diabetes. Whole-study findings and limits: A moderate, significant TCRB CDR3 shortening appeared in type 1 diabetes across four CD4+ subsets.

These receptors have no known antigen. As every portion of the isolated RNA was reverse transcribed, the sequencing read expressed TCRB transcripts. TCRdb's table, derived via immunoSEQ multiplex PCR, lists solely in-frame clones and lacks some. Among around 120,000 clones listed, 17% were seen once. Sequences were obtained from central memory CD4+ T cells from blood. The receptors come from a man younger than 35 with type 1 diabetes.

The chain recombines TRBV14 with TRBJ2-6; no firm D call. The V and J ends lost 4 bases and 4 bases respectively, with 8 bases between them. CDR3 length: 14 residues. Germline V gives CDR1 SGHDN, CDR2 FVKESK. DNA of the CDR3: TGTGCCAGCAGCCCCCCGGTAGGGGCCAACGTCCTGACTTTC. It encodes CASSPPVGANVLTF.

A remark on this clone: A junction end diverges from the germline sequence, so it may reflect a read error. The chain uses TRBV19 and TRBJ2-7, with a weak D call TRBD2 (5 bases). The CDR3 is made up of 14 amino acids. CDR1 and CDR2 from the germline V gene are LNHDA and SQIVND (reference sequence). Here the CDR3 DNA reads TGTGCCAGCAGTAGGGAGAAAGGACCCTACGAGCAGTACTTC. This translates into CASSREKGPYEQYF.

This clone showed up just a few times. This chain joins TRBV2 and TRBJ2-3, with D unresolved. This CDR3 has 11 amino acids. V was cut by 9 bases and J by 8 bases, with 12 bases left in between. Looked up from germline, CDR1 is SNHLY and CDR2 is FYNNEI. CDR3 protein: CASSPLGTQYF. Written as DNA, the CDR3 is TGTGCCAGTTCCCCTCTAGGTACGCAGTATTTT.

This clone was picked up a small number of times. V and J are TRBV7-9 and TRBJ1-5; a possible D gene is TRBD1 (5 bases). Per germline, CDR1 SEHNR and CDR2 FQNEAQ (reference sequence). CDR3 length: 14 residues. The ends were cut back, 2 bases at V and 3 bases at J, with 8 bases in the middle. The CDR3 loop is CASSLRGSNQPQHF. CDR3 bases: TGTGCCAGCAGCTTAAGGGGATCCAATCAGCCCCAGCATTTT.

This rearrangement joins TRBV30 to TRBJ1-1; no firm D call. This CDR3 contains 13 residues. V was clipped by 0 bases and J by 12 bases, with 17 bases between them. CDR1 is GTSNPN and CDR2 is SVGIG in the germline V gene (reference sequence). The CDR3 loop reads CAWSVKPQHGTFF. The DNA for the CDR3 is TGTGCCTGGAGTGTAAAACCCCAACACGGGACTTTCTTT.

This clone was picked up a small number of times. J is TRBJ1-6 and V is TRBV6-5; D is possibly TRBD1 (6 bases). Trimming stripped 6 bases from V and 7 bases from J, with 13 bases between. The V gene's germline CDR1 is MNHEY and CDR2 SVGAGI. The CDR3 consists of 14 residues. CDR3 in DNA: TGTGCCAGCAGCAGGACAGTACAGAATTCACCCCTCCACTTT. The encoded protein is CASSRTVQNSPLHF.

V and J are TRBV6-1 and TRBJ2-4; 7 positions match TRBD2. Germline trimming cut 2 bases from V and 7 bases from J; bases unmatched to any gene: 5. Germline-derived CDR1 and CDR2 are MNHNS and SASEGT. The CDR3 is 14 amino acids. CDR3 protein: CASSEWGGRNIQYF. The DNA of the CDR3 is TGTGCCAGCAGTGAATGGGGGGGACGGAACATTCAGTACTTC.

In this sample, this clone turned up many times. CDR3 in amino acids: CASSQKRFGDSVSNQPQHF. The CDR3 DNA reads as TGCGCCAGCAGTCAGAAACGGTTCGGAGACAGCGTTAGCAATCAGCCCCAGCATTTT. The chain uses TRBV23-1 and TRBJ1-5; the D gene is possibly TRBD1 (5 bases). TRBV23-1 falls under the ORF class, with uncertain function. The CDR3 is 19 amino acids. V shed 3 bases and J shed 0 bases, with 21 bases lying between them.

V usage is TRBV7-2 and J usage is TRBJ1-2; maybe TRBD1 (6 bases). Germline loops: CDR1 SGHTA, CDR2 FQGNSA. V was clipped by 3 bases and J by 6 bases, with 11 bases between them. CDR3 length equals 13 residues. CDR3 sequence (DNA): TGTGCCAGCAGCTTTACAGGGTGGGATGGCTACACCTTC. It is translated as CASSFTGWDGYTF.

The chain has TRBV9 and TRBJ2-3, with D possibly being TRBD1 (6 bases). Trimming left V 4 bases short and J 3 bases short, with 18 bases between. This CDR3 comprises 16 residues. Germline V lookup: CDR1 SGDLS, CDR2 YYNGEE. In DNA form, the CDR3 reads TGTGCCAGCAGCAACCCCCCGGGACACGCTACAGATACGCAGTATTTT. Translation gives CASSNPPGHATDTQYF.

The J gene is TRBJ2-3, the V gene TRBV11-2; 10 bases fit TRBD2. V lost 5 bases to trimming and J lost 2 bases; unmatched junction nucleotides: 4. This CDR3 has 15 amino acids. Germline V gene sequence: CDR1 SGHAT, CDR2 FQNNGV. DNA for the CDR3: TGTGCCAGCAGCGCACTAGCGGGACTCACAGATACGCAGTATTTT. Amino acid sequence: CASSALAGLTDTQYF. Looking up the rest from reference TRBV11-2 and TRBJ2-3 gives the full variable domain: EAGVAQSPRYKIIEKRQSVAFWCNPISGHATLYWYQQILGQGPKLLIQFQNNGVVDDSQLPKDRFSAERLKGVDSTLKIQPAKLEDSAVYLCASSALAGLTDTQYFGPGTRLTVL.

The chain couples TRBV7-9 to TRBJ2-7; no firm D call. The germline V and J ends were trimmed by 4 bases and 3 bases, with 10 bases remaining between them. Germline-derived CDR1 and CDR2 are SEHNR and FQNEAQ (reference sequence). The CDR3 is 13 residues long. The CDR3 spells CASSSQPYYEQYF. The CDR3 DNA sequence: TGTGCCAGCAGCTCCCAACCCTACTACGAGCAGTACTTC.

This clone counts as large. This rearrangement joins TRBV2 to TRBJ2-1; D gene ambiguous. Germline V lookup: CDR1 SNHLY, CDR2 FYNNEI. This CDR3 contains 14 residues. The germline V and J ends were trimmed by 4 bases and 2 bases, with 9 bases remaining between them. The CDR3 nucleotides are TGTGCCAGCAGTGCTGGAGAGGCCTACAATGAGCAGTTCTTC. Encoded protein: CASSAGEAYNEQFF.

This chain uses TRBV5-1 with TRBJ2-6, with 7 bases that match TRBD1. The germline V gene encodes CDR1 SGHRS and CDR2 YFSETQ. The J segment lost 3 bases and the V segment lost 2 bases, leaving 5 bases of the junction unmatched. The CDR3 is made up of 16 amino acids. The CDR3 DNA sequence: TGCGCCAGCAGCTTACAGACAGGGTTTGGGGCCAACGTCCTGACTTTC. It specifies CASSLQTGFGANVLTF.